This T cell receptor (beta chain) was sequenced in a study of vaccination and CD4 T cells after COVID-19. Study as a whole: Convalescent patients had positive nasal swab PCR results for SARS-CoV-2. Disease was mild in several and severe in one.

An Oncomine TCR Beta short-read assay was used to sequence the DNA from cultured CD4+ T cells. Genomic DNA extraction was carried out from cultured CD4+ T cells. Using its own MiXCR run on the PCR reads, TCRdb lists one record per CDR3 protein. The table records more than 9,500 distinct CDR3 sequences, roughly 44% of them present only once. This clonotype was recorded once. Its specificity is unknown. CDR1 is DFQATT and CDR2 is SNEGSKA in the germline V gene (reference sequence). Trimming stripped 7 bases from V and 2 bases from J, with 12 bases between. The CDR3 extends over 12 amino acids. This sample's treatment: roughly 11-day PBMC culture with coronavirus spike peptide pools or control peptides (ViraFEST assay).

V gene TRBV20-1 combines with J gene TRBJ2-7; D remains unclear. This TCR was recovered from a human donor with COVID-19. The sequenced sample was cultured CD4+ T cells from blood, obtained after SARS-CoV-2 vaccination. The CDR3 is CSVSLSTYEQYF. CDR3 nucleotide sequence: TGCAGTGTGTCGCTATCAACCTACGAGCAGTACTTC.